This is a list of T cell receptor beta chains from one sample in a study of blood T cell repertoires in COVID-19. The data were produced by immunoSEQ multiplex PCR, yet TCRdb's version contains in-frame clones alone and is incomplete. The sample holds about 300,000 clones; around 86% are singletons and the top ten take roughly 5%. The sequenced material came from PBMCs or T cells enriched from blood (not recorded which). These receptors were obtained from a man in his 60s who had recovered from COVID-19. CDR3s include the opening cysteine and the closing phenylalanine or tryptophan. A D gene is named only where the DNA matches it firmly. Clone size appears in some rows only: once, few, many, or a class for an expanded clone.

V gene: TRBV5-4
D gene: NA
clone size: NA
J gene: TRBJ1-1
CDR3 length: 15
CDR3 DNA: TGTGCCAGCAGCCCCATTTCACCTTACGGCACTGAAGCTTTCTTT
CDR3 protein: CASSPISPYGTEAFF

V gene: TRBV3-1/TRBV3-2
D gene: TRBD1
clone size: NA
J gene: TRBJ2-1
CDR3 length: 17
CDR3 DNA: TGTGCCAGCAGCCAAGATCTTGAAAGGGGGCGGCACAATGAGCAGTTCTTC
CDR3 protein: CASSQDLERGRHNEQFF

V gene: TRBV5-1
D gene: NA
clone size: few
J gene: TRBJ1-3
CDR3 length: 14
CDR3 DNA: TGCGCCAGCAGCTCTTCCCGGGATGGAAACACCATATATTTT
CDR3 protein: CASSSSRDGNTIYF

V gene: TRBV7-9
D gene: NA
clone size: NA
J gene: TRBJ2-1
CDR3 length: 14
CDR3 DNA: TGTGCCAGCAGCTTCGAGAGCTCCTACAATGAGCAGTTCTTC
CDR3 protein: CASSFESSYNEQFF

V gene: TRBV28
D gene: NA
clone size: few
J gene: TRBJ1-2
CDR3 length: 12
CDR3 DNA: TGTGCCAGCAGTTCCTATAACTATGGCTACACCTTC
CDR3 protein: CASSSYNYGYTF

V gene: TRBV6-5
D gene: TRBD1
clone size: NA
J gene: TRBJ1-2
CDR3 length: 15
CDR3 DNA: TGTGCCAGCAGTACCCGCGCAGGGGGCAGCTATGGCTACACCTTC
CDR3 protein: CASSTRAGGSYGYTF

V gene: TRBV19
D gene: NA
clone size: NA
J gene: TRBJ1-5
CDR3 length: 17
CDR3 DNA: TGTGCCAGTAGTATAGTACCGTCCGCCTATAGCAATCAGCCCCAGCATTTT
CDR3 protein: CASSIVPSAYSNQPQHF

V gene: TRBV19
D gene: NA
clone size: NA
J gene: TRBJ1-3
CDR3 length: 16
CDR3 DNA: TGTGCCAGTAGTTCCCCGGGACTCCTCTCTGGAAACACCATATATTTT
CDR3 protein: CASSSPGLLSGNTIYF

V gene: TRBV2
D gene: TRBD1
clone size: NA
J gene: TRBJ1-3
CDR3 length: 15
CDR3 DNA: TGTGCCAGCAGTACAGGGGGCTCGGGTGGAAACACCATATATTTT
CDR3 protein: CASSTGGSGGNTIYF

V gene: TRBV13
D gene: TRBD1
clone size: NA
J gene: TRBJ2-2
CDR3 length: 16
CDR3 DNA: TGTGCCAGCAGCCCCTGGGGGACAGGGGGCATCGGGGAGCTGTTTTTT
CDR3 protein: CASSPWGTGGIGELFF

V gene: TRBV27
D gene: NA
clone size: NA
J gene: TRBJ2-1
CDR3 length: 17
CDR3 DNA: TGTGCCAGCAGTTTAGGTAGCGGTCGTAGCTCCTACAATGAGCAGTTCTTC
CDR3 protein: CASSLGSGRSSYNEQFF

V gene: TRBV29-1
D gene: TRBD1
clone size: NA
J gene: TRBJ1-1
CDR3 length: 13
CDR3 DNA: TGCAGCGCAGGGGGTGTCCCCCATCCTGAAGCTTTCTTT
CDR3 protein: CSAGGVPHPEAFF

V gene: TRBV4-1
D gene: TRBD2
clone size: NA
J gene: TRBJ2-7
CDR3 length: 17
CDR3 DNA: TGCGCCAGCAGCCAAGATCCGCCCGGACTAGCCGTCTACGAGCAGTACTTC
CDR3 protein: CASSQDPPGLAVYEQYF

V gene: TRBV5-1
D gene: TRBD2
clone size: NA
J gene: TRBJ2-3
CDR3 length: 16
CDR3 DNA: TGCGCCAGCAGCCCAGAATGGCGGGAGGGTGGAGATACGCAGTATTTT
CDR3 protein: CASSPEWREGGDTQYF

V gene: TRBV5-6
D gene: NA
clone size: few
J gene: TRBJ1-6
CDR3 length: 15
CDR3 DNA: TGTGCCAGCAGCCTGGGACCTCGGAGGGAATCACCCCTCCACTTT
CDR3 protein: CASSLGPRRESPLHF

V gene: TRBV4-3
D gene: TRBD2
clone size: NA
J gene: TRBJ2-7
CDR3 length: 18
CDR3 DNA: TGCGCCAGCAGCCAAGAATGGGGGATCGGCGGGAGGGGCTACGAGCAGTACTTC
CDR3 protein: CASSQEWGIGGRGYEQYF

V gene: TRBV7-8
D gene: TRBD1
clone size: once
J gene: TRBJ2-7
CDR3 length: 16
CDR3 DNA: TGTGCCAGCAGCCCTTGGTCCGGGACAGCCGCCTACGAGCAGTACTTC
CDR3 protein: CASSPWSGTAAYEQYF

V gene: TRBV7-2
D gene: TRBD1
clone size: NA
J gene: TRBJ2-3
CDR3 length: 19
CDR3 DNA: TGTGCCAGCAGCTCCAACCGGACAGGGGGATTTCATAGCACAGATACGCAGTATTTT
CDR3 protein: CASSSNRTGGFHSTDTQYF

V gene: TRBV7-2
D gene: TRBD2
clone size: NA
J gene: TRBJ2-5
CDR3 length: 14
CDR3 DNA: TGTGCCAGCAGCTTAGGGGGAGGGCAAGAGACCCAGTACTTC
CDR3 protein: CASSLGGGQETQYF

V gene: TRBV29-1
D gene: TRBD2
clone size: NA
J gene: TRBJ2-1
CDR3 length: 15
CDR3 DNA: TGCAGCGGGACCGGGACTAGCGGGAAATTGGATGAGCAGTTCTTC
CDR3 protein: CSGTGTSGKLDEQFF

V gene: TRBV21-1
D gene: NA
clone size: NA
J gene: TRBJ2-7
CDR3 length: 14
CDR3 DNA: TGTGCCAGCAGCAATAGCGGGAGGGCCGGGGAGCAGTACTTC
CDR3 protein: CASSNSGRAGEQYF

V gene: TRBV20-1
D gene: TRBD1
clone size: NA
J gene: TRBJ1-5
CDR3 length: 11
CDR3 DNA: TGCAGTGCTAGCCCGGGACAGGGTCAGCATTTT
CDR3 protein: CSASPGQGQHF

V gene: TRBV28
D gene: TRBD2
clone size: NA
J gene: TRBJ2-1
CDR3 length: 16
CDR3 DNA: TGTGCCAGCAGTTTTGTTCTAGCGGGAGGTGGGAATGAGCAGTTCTTC
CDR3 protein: CASSFVLAGGGNEQFF

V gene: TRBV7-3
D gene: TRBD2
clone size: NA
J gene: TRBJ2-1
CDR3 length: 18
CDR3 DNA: TGTGCCAGCAGCCCCGTGGTTAGCGCGGGAGGGCTCTACAATGAGCAGTTCTTC
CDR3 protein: CASSPVVSAGGLYNEQFF

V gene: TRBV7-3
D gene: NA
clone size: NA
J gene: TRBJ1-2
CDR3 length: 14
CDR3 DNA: TGTGCCAGCAGCCCTGACGGGGGGTCTCCCGGCTACACCTTC
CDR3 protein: CASSPDGGSPGYTF

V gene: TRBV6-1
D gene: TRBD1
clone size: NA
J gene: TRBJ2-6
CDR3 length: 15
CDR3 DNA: TGTGCCAGCAGTGAAGAGGGGGCAGGGGCCAACGTCCTGACTTTC
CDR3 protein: CASSEEGAGANVLTF

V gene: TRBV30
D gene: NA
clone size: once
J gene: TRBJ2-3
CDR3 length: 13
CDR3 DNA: TGTGCCTGGAGCCCTGGGTCGGGAGATACGCAGTATTTT
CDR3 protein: CAWSPGSGDTQYF

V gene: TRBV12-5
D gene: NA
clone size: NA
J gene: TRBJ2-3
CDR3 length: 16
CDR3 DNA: TGTGCTAGTGGTTTGTGGGAGGGACAGGGCACAGATACGCAGTATTTT
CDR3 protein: CASGLWEGQGTDTQYF

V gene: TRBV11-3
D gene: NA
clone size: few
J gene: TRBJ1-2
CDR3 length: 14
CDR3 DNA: TGTGCCAGCAGCTTGCAGGGGCTAACGGGTGGCTACACCTTC
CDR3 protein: CASSLQGLTGGYTF

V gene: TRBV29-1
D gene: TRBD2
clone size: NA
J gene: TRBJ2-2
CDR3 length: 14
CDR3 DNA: TGCAGCGTTAGACTAGCGGGAGTATCCGGGGAGCTGTTTTTT
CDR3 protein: CSVRLAGVSGELFF

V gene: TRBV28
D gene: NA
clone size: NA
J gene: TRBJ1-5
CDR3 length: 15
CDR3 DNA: TGTGCCAGCAGTTTGTCAGGTCCGTTCAATCAGCCCCAGCATTTT
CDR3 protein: CASSLSGPFNQPQHF

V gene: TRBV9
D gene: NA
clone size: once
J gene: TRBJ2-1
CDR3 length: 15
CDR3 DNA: TGTGCCAGCAGCCCAGGTGGACTCCCCGCGAATGAGCAGTTCTTC
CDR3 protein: CASSPGGLPANEQFF

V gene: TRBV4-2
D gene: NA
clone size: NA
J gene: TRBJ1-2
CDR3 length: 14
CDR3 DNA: TGTGCCAGCAGCCAAGTGGCGGCCGACTATGGCTACACCTTC
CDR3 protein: CASSQVAADYGYTF

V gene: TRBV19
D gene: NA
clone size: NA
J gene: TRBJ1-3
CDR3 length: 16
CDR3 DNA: TGTGCCAGTAGGAGACAGTTGACAGGCTCTGGAAACACCATATATTTT
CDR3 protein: CASRRQLTGSGNTIYF

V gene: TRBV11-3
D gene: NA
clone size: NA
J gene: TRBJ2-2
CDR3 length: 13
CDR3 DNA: TGTGCCAGCAGCCGAAACAGGGCCGGGGAGCTGTTTTTT
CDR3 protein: CASSRNRAGELFF

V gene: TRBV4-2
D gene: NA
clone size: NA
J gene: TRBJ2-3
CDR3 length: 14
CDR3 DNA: TGTGCCAGCAGCCAAGGACAGGGAGGAGATACGCAGTATTTT
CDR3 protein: CASSQGQGGDTQYF

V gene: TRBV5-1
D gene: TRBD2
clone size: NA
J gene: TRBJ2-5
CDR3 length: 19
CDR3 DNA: TGCGCCAGCAGCCCCTATTTCCCTAGCGGGCCCCGTTTGGGCGAGACCCAGTACTTC
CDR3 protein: CASSPYFPSGPRLGETQYF

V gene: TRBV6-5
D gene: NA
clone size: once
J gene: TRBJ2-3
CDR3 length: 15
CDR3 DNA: TGTGCCAGCAGCTCGGCGGCGGAAGCTACAGATACGCAGTATTTT
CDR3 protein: CASSSAAEATDTQYF

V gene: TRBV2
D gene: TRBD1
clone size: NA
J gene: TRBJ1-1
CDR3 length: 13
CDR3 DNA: TGTGCCAGCAGTACAGGGGAGAACACTGAAGCTTTCTTT
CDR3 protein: CASSTGENTEAFF

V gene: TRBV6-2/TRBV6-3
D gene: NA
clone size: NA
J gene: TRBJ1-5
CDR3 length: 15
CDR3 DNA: TGTGCCAGCAGTTACTCGCTCGGGGAAGAGCAGCCCCAGCATTTT
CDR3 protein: CASSYSLGEEQPQHF

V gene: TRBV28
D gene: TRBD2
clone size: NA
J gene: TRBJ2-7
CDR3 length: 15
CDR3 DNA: TGTGCCAGCAGCCCTGGGACTAGCGGGAGCTTCGAGCAGTACTTC
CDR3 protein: CASSPGTSGSFEQYF

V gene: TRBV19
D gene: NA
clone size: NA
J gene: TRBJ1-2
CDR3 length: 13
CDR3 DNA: TGTGCCAGTAGACCGCGGGGCGAGGGGCGCTACACCTTC
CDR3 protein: CASRPRGEGRYTF

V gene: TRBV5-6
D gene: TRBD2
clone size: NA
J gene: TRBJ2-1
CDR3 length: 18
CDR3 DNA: TGTGCCAGCAGTTTTGGGTTGGCGGGAGGGAGCTCCTACAATGAGCAGTTCTTC
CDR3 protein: CASSFGLAGGSSYNEQFF

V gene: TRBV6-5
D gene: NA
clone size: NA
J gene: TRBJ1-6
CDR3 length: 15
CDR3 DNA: TGTGCCAGCAGGGAGGACCGCTCCTATAATTCACCCCTCCACTTT
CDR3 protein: CASREDRSYNSPLHF

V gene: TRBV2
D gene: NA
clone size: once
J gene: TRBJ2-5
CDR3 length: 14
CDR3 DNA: TGTGCCAGCAGTCAACTCCAGGCGGGAGAGACCCAGTACTTC
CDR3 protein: CASSQLQAGETQYF

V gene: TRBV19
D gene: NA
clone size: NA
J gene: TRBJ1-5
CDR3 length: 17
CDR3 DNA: TGTGCCAGTAGTATAGCCCGTTATCTAATGAGCAATCAGCCCCAGCATTTT
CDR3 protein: CASSIARYLMSNQPQHF

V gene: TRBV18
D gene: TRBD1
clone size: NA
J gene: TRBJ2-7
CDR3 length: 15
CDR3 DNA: TGTGCCAGCTCGGCCAGACAGGGGTCCGGGCACGAGCAGTACTTC
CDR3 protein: CASSARQGSGHEQYF

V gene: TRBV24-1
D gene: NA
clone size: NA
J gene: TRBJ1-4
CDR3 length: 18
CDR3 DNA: TGTGCCACCAGTGATGATGGGACACAGAGTTGGGAACGTGAAAAACTGTTTTTT
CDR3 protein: CATSDDGTQSWEREKLFF

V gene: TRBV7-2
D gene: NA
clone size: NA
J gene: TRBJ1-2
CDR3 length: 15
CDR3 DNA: TGTGCCAGCAGCTTAGTGAGGGACCCACAGGGTGGCTACACCTTC
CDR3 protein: CASSLVRDPQGGYTF

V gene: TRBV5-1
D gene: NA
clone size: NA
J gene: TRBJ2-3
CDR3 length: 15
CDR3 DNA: TGCGCCAGCAGCTTGGCGGCAGGGCCGTGGGATACGCAGTATTTT
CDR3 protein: CASSLAAGPWDTQYF